These 23 T cell receptor beta chains came from one sample sequenced in a study of PD-L1 blockade in urothelial cancer. The repertoire was sequenced with immunoSEQ multiplex PCR; TCRdb's copy has only in-frame clones and lacks some. Of more than 75,000 clones in the sample, 90% to 95% were seen once. The input for sequencing was PBMCs, taken around atezolizumab (anti-PD-L1) treatment. These TCRs come from a man aged 55 to 70 with urothelial cancer.

The V call is TRBV19, the J call TRBJ2-5; unclear D gene. The V end was cut by 4 bases, the J end by 3 bases, with 3 bases between. The CDR3 covers 11 residues. From germline, CDR1 is LNHDA and CDR2 SQIVND (reference sequence). The CDR3 spells CASSTEETQYF. In nucleotides, the CDR3 is TGTGCCAGTAGTACGGAAGAGACCCAGTACTTC.

V gene TRBV28 combines with J gene TRBJ1-1; D perhaps matches TRBD1 (6 bases). The germline CDR1 and CDR2 sequences are MDHEN and SYDVKM. The CDR3 runs to 15 residues. Trimming left V 1 base short and J 3 bases short, with 12 bases between. Here the CDR3 reads CASSLSAGEYTEAFF. Here the CDR3 DNA reads TGTGCCAGCAGTTTATCGGCAGGGGAATACACTGAAGCTTTCTTT. The complete variable domain, with remaining parts taken from reference TRBV28 and TRBJ1-1, reads DVKVTQSSRYLVKRTGEKVFLECVQDMDHENMFWYRQDPGLGLRLIYFSYDVKMKEKGDIPEGYSVSREKKERFSLILESASTNQTSMYLCASSLSAGEYTEAFFGQGTRLTVV.

V and J are TRBV6-5 and TRBJ2-7; 11 bases agree with TRBD2. CDR3 length equals 15 residues. V lost 6 bases, J lost 5 bases, and 9 bases stayed unmatched. The germline CDR1 and CDR2 sequences are MNHEY and SVGAGI. This CDR3 reads CASRLAGASSDEQYF. The CDR3 DNA reads TGTGCCAGCAGACTAGCGGGGGCAAGCAGCGACGAGCAGTACTTC.

The table lists this clone with a count of one. The chain couples TRBV5-3 to TRBJ1-3; D is perhaps TRBD1 (5 bases). TRBV5-3 is treated as an ORF (open reading frame) with a function not yet certain. The CDR3 runs 15 residues. The V end lost 4 bases, the J end lost 0 bases, and 11 bases lay between the germline ends. CDR3 in amino acids: CARSGKTVSGNTIYF. The CDR3, as DNA: TGTGCCAGAAGCGGGAAGACAGTCTCTGGAAACACCATATATTTT.

This chain links TRBV7-2 with TRBJ1-5, with 7 bases aligning to TRBD1. The V gene end was trimmed by 4 bases and the J gene end by 0 bases; junction bases not matched to a gene: 6. This CDR3 has 16 residues. CDR1 is SGHTA, CDR2 FQGNSA, per germline. CDR3 loop: CASSSGQSFSNQPQHF. The CDR3 DNA follows: TGTGCCAGCAGCTCGGGACAGTCATTTAGCAATCAGCCCCAGCATTTT.

The V call is TRBV4-3, the J call TRBJ2-4, with D perhaps matching TRBD2 (5 bases). CDR3 length equals 15 residues. Germline assignment: CDR1 LGHNA and CDR2 YSLEER. The V and J ends lost 5 bases and 4 bases respectively, with 15 bases between them. The CDR3 sequence is CASSGGPQAKNIQYF. CDR3 in DNA: TGCGCCAGCAGCGGAGGACCCCAGGCAAAAAACATTCAGTACTTC.

This clone was found a few times. In nucleotides, the CDR3 is TGTGCCAGCAGCCAAGATTCCGGACTAGCAATCCCAGAGACCCAGTACTTC. Protein sequence: CASSQDSGLAIPETQYF. The chain links TRBV4-2 to TRBJ2-5; TRBD2 matches 8 bases. CDR3 length: 17 amino acids. Germline assignment: CDR1 LGHNA and CDR2 YNFKEQ. J gave up 4 bases and V 0 bases, and 10 bases lay outside the gene matches.

The CDR3 here is CASSPQGGEVSPLHF. The CDR3 bases are TGTGCCAGCTCACCACAGGGCGGGGAGGTTTCACCCCTCCACTTT. J is TRBJ1-6 and V is TRBV18, with no clear D. The germline V gene encodes CDR1 KGHSH and CDR2 LQKENI. Trimming removed 1 base from V and 9 bases from J, with 13 bases in between. CDR3 size: 15 residues.

The rearrangement links TRBV4-2 to TRBJ2-3; TRBD2 agrees at 8 bases. Germline V CDR1 and CDR2: LGHNA, YNFKEQ. The trim removed 4 bases at V and 0 bases at J, leaving 6 bases unmatched. The CDR3 is 16 residues long. In nucleotides, the CDR3 is TGTGCCAGCAGCCTTGATGAGCGGGGGAGCACAGATACGCAGTATTTT. It is translated as CASSLDERGSTDTQYF.

J is TRBJ1-2 and V is TRBV27, with TRBD1 matching 7 bases. The J segment lost 2 bases and the V segment lost 5 bases, leaving 5 bases of the junction unmatched. Germline V gene lookup returns CDR1 MNHEY and CDR2 SMNVEV (reference sequence). This CDR3 spans 14 amino acids. The chain's CDR3 is CASSLATGNYGYTF. In DNA form, the CDR3 reads TGTGCCAGCAGTCTCGCGACAGGGAACTATGGCTACACCTTC.

The chain has TRBV5-4 and TRBJ2-3, with 12 positions matching TRBD2. Germline loops: CDR1 SGHNT, CDR2 YYREEE (reference sequence). This CDR3 has 17 amino acids. V dropped 3 bases and J dropped 1; count of bases not matched to a gene: 6. CDR3 nucleotide sequence: TGTGCCAGCAGCTCACCCACTAGCGGGGGGCGCACAGATACGCAGTATTTT. Protein: CASSSPTSGGRTDTQYF.

The chain joins TRBV7-9 to TRBJ2-7; 7 bases agree with TRBD1. The CDR3 is 11 residues long. The germline V gene has CDR1 SEHNR and CDR2 FQNEAQ (reference sequence). The V gene end was trimmed by 8 bases and the J gene end by 6 bases; junction bases not matched to a gene: 4. CDR3 DNA: TGTGCCAGCGACAGGGATAGCGAGCAGTACTTC. Its protein product is CASDRDSEQYF.

The CDR3 here is CSVRWDRNSPLHF. The CDR3 DNA reads as TGCAGCGTTCGGTGGGACAGAAATTCACCCCTCCACTTT. The chain links TRBV29-1 to TRBJ1-6; TRBD1 matches 7 bases. Germline CDR1 and CDR2: SQVTM and ANQGSEA. The CDR3 consists of 13 residues. The V gene end was trimmed by 5 bases and the J gene end by 7 bases; junction bases not matched to a gene: 5.

The V gene is TRBV1, the J gene TRBJ1-5; the table's D call of TRBD1 was not tested on the DNA. TRBV1 is annotated as a pseudogene. The CDR3 spans 17 residues. DNA for the CDR3: TGCACCAGCAGCCTAGGGACAGAAATTTATAGCAATCAGCCCCAGCATTTT. Its protein product is CTSSLGTEIYSNQPQHF.

This chain uses TRBV6-1 with TRBJ1-1, with TRBD1 identical over 9 bases. In germline, CDR1 is MNHNS, CDR2 SASEGT. The junction had 4 bases not matched to a gene; V was cut back by 4 bases and J by 4 bases. The CDR3 runs 14 residues. The CDR3 DNA follows: TGTGCCAGCAGTGTAGGACAGGGGAGCACTGAAGCTTTCTTT. It codes for CASSVGQGSTEAFF.

The genes are TRBV2 and TRBJ2-7; the match to TRBD2 covers 10 bases. Germline CDR1 SNHLY, CDR2 FYNNEI. The trim removed 0 bases at V and 3 bases at J, leaving 2 bases unmatched. CDR3 length: 15 amino acids. CDR3 DNA: TGTGCCAGCAGTGAAGCCCTAGCGGGAGTCTACGAGCAGTACTTC. Its protein product is CASSEALAGVYEQYF.

The chain uses TRBV5-8 and TRBJ2-3; 7 nucleotides agree with TRBD1. The CDR3 is 16 residues long. From germline, CDR1 is SGHTS and CDR2 YDEGEE. V shed 1 base, J shed 3 bases, and the junction held 8 bases outside the gene matches. CDR3: CASSLYRGQLTDTQYF. CDR3 DNA: TGTGCCAGCAGCTTGTATCGGGGACAGCTAACAGATACGCAGTATTTT.

CDR3 amino acids: CASSVGSQGARGYTF. As DNA, the CDR3 is TGTGCCAGCAGCGTAGGTTCACAGGGGGCGCGTGGCTACACCTTC. This chain joins TRBV9 and TRBJ1-2; 9 bases are shared with TRBD1. With V trimmed by 0 bases and J by 7 bases, 7 bases remained unmatched. CDR3 length: 15 residues. The V gene's germline CDR1 is SGDLS and CDR2 YYNGEE.

This sequence joins TRBV7-8 and TRBJ2-7, with D maybe TRBD1 (5 bases). The CDR3 has 13 amino acids. Trimming removed 8 bases at V and 2 bases at J, with 13 bases between. CDR1 and CDR2 (germline): SGHVS, FQNEAQ. This chain's CDR3 is CASGTRQTYEQYF. In DNA form, the CDR3 reads TGTGCCAGCGGAACCCGACAGACCTACGAGCAGTACTTC.

This chain joins TRBV19 and TRBJ1-1, with 8 bases lining up with TRBD1. The germline V gene encodes CDR1 LNHDA and CDR2 SQIVND (reference sequence). V trimming: 6 bases; J trimming: 4 bases; junction bases outside the gene matches: 7. The CDR3 length is 14 residues. This chain's CDR3 is CASRTTTGATEAFF. In nucleotides, the CDR3 is TGTGCCAGTAGGACCACGACAGGGGCCACTGAAGCTTTCTTT.

V gene TRBV7-9 combines with J gene TRBJ1-6; 11 bases match TRBD1. The ends lost 8 bases at V and 7 bases at J; junction bases unmatched: 7. The CDR3 covers 15 residues. CDR1 is SEHNR and CDR2 is FQNEAQ in the germline V gene (reference sequence). CDR3 DNA sequence: TGTGCCAGCGGGATCGGGACAGGGGGAAATTCACCCCTCCACTTT. This sequence encodes CASGIGTGGNSPLHF.

The chain couples TRBV7-2 to TRBJ2-3; 8 bases match TRBD2. CDR3 length: 15 residues. The ends lost 5 bases at V and 6 bases at J; junction bases unmatched: 10. Germline V CDR1 and CDR2: SGHTA, FQGNSA. The CDR3 region has the DNA TGTGCCAGCAGCCCGGGGGGGGGTCTCTCCGATACGCAGTATTTT. Encoded protein: CASSPGGGLSDTQYF. Full variable domain (rest looked up from reference TRBV7-2 and TRBJ2-3): GAGVSQSPSNKVTEKGKDVELRCDPISGHTALYWYRQSLGQGLEFLIYFQGNSAPDKSGLPSDRFSAERTGGSVSTLTIQRTQQEDSAVYLCASSPGGGLSDTQYFGPGTRLTVL.

J is TRBJ2-3 and V is TRBV30; TRBD2 matches at 11 bases. CDR3 length: 18 residues. Germline CDR1 reads GTSNPN; CDR2 reads SVGIG (reference sequence). Unmatched junction bases numbered 12, after V lost 2 bases and J lost 2 bases. The DNA of the CDR3 is TGTGCCTGGAGTCTTAAAAAACGACTAGCGGGGTCCACAGATACGCAGTATTTT. This codes for CAWSLKKRLAGSTDTQYF.